This entry lists 8 T cell receptor beta chains sequenced from one sample in a study of breast tumors, draining lymph nodes, adjacent tissues. Breast cancer patients provided tissue from their axillary draining lymph nodes. TCRdb passed the multiplex PCR reads through MiXCR, listing each CDR3 protein once. The sample gives approximately 150,000 distinct CDR3 sequences, over 25% of which show up once; roughly 2.3% is in the top ten. Material: axillary lymph node tissue. The receptors derive from a female donor with breast cancer. Some clones in this sample may be carry-over from other donors' samples.

The rearrangement links TRBV19 to TRBJ2-7; TRBD2 matches at 7 bases. This CDR3 spans 14 amino acids. The germline V gene has CDR1 LNHDA and CDR2 SQIVND (reference sequence). J gave up 3 bases and V 9 bases, and 11 bases lay outside the gene matches. The CDR3: CASQNGEGNYEQYV. The CDR3 nucleotides read TGTGCCAGCCAGAACGGGGAGGGGAACTACGAGCAGTACGTC.

This clonotype was counted ten times or more. V and J are TRBV7-9 and TRBJ2-1; TRBD2 matches at 11 bases. The CDR3 spans 16 residues. V shed 1 base, J shed 3 bases, and the junction held 2 bases outside the gene matches. CDR1 is SEHNR and CDR2 is FQNEAQ in the germline V gene (reference sequence). The chain's CDR3 is CASSLVAGGYYNEQFF. The DNA of the CDR3 is TGTGCCAGCAGCTTAGTAGCGGGGGGGTACTACAATGAGCAGTTCTTC.

This clonotype has a count of ten or more. The genes are TRBV14 and TRBJ2-1; D uncertain. With 3 bases removed from V and 0 bases from J, the gap between germline ends came to 9 bases. This CDR3 has 15 amino acids. Germline loops: CDR1 SGHDN, CDR2 FVKESK. The CDR3 coding sequence is TGTGCCAGCAGCCACACTTCTAGCTCCTACAATGAGCAGTTCTTC. Translating gives CASSHTSSSYNEQFF.

The V call is TRBV7-6, the J call TRBJ1-1; no clear D. The CDR3 totals 14 residues. V lost 5 bases and J 4 bases, leaving 14 bases between the germline ends. Germline CDR1 and CDR2: SGHVS and FNYEAQ. CDR3 bases: TGTGCCAGCAGCCCCATGGGCGCGGGCACTGAAGCTTTCTTT. Translating gives CASSPMGAGTEAFF.

This clonotype was counted many times. The CDR3 nucleotides read TGTGCCATCAGTGAGTCGAACGGGGCAAGCACAGATACGCAGTATTTT. It yields the protein CAISESNGASTDTQYF. The chain carries TRBV10-3 and TRBJ2-3; the D call may be TRBD1 or TRBD2 (5 bases each). Germline V gives CDR1 ENHRY, CDR2 SYGVKD. This CDR3 contains 16 residues. V was clipped by 0 bases and J by 0 bases, with 10 bases between them.

This clonotype was seen repeatedly, ten times or more. The genes are TRBV2 and TRBJ1-4; 7 bases fit TRBD1. Trimming took 6 bases from V and 7 from J; bases not matched to a gene: 11. This CDR3 spans 15 amino acids. The germline CDR1 and CDR2 sequences are SNHLY and FYNNEI. The CDR3: CASRHQGVATEKLFF. The CDR3 nucleotides read TGTGCCAGCAGGCACCAGGGGGTTGCGACTGAAAAACTGTTTTTT.

This clonotype has ten or more counts. The chain combines TRBV12-3 or TRBV12-4 with TRBJ2-1, with TRBD2 as a possible D gene (6 bases). CDR3 length: 12 residues. V was cut by 5 bases and J by 9 bases, with 11 bases left in between. CDR3 DNA: TGTGCCAGCAGTCTGCTAGCGACTGAGCAGTTCTTC. As protein: CASSLLATEQFF.

The table lists this clonotype with many counts. This sequence joins TRBV7-2 and TRBJ1-2; 9 bases match TRBD1. The CDR3 loop spans 14 amino acids. The junction had 5 bases not matched to a gene; V was cut back by 5 bases and J by 4 bases. The germline CDR1 and CDR2 sequences are SGHTA and FQGNSA. CDR3 loop: CASSTGQGIYGYTF. As DNA, the CDR3 is TGTGCCAGCAGCACCGGACAGGGGATCTATGGCTACACCTTC.